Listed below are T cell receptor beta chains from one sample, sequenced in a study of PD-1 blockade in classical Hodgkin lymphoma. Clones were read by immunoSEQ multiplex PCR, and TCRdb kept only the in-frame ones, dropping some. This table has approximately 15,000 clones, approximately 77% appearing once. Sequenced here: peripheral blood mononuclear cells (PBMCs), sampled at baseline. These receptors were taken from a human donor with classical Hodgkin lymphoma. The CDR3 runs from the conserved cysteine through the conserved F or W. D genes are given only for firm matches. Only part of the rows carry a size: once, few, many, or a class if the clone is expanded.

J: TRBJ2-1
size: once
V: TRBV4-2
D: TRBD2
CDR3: CASSQPGLAGGLGYNEQFF
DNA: TGTGCCAGCAGCCAACCGGGACTAGCGGGGGGGCTTGGCTACAATGAGCAGTTCTTC

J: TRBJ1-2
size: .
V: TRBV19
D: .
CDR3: CASSTFSPNYGYTF
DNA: TGTGCCAGTAGTACTTTCAGCCCGAACTATGGCTACACCTTC

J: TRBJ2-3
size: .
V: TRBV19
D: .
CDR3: CASSIGNRNTQYF
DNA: TGTGCCAGTAGTATAGGGAATCGGAATACGCAGTATTTT

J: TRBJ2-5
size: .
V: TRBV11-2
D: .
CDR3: CASSVAGNQETQYF
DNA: TGTGCCAGCAGCGTGGCGGGGAACCAAGAGACCCAGTACTTC

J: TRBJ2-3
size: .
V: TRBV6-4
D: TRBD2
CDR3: CASSPLAGDTDTQYF
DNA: TGTGCCAGCAGTCCCCTAGCGGGGGACACAGATACGCAGTATTTT

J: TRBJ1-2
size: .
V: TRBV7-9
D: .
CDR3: CASSLVDGKYGYTF
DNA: TGTGCCAGCAGCTTAGTTGACGGGAAATATGGCTACACCTTC

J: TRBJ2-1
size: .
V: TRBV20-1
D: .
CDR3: CSGVDNEQFF
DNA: TGCAGTGGAGTGGACAATGAGCAGTTCTTC

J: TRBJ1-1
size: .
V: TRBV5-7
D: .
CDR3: CASSLVGKTEAFF
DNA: TGTGCCAGCAGCTTGGTAGGGAAGACTGAAGCTTTCTTT

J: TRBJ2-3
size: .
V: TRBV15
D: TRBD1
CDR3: CATSKLRQGIWTDTQYF
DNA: TGTGCCACCAGCAAATTACGACAGGGAATTTGGACAGATACGCAGTATTTT

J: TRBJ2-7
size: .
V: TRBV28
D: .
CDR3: CASSLHLSSYEQYF
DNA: TGTGCCAGCAGTTTACACCTCAGCTCCTACGAGCAGTACTTC

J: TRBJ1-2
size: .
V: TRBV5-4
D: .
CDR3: CASSPPLASSFGGYTF
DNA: TGTGCCAGCAGCCCCCCGCTAGCTAGCTCCTTTGGCGGCTACACCTTC

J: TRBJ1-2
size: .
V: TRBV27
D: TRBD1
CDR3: CASSAGTARINYGYTF
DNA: TGTGCCAGCAGCGCCGGGACAGCTCGTATTAACTATGGCTACACCTTC

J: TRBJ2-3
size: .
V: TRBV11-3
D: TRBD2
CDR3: CASSSISGGDTDTQYF
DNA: TGTGCCAGCAGCTCCATTAGCGGGGGGGACACAGATACGCAGTATTTT

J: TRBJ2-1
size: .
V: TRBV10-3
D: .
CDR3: CAISPAYNEQFF
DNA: TGTGCCATCAGCCCTGCCTACAATGAGCAGTTCTTC

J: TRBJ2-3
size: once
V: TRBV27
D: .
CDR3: CASSPSRMTDTQYF
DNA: TGTGCCAGCAGTCCTTCAAGGATGACAGATACGCAGTATTTT

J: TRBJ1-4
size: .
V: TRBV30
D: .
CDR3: CAWSRTSTNEKLFF
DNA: TGTGCCTGGAGCCGCACCTCAACTAATGAAAAACTGTTTTTT

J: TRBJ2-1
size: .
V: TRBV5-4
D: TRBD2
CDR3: CASSLAGGSSYNEQFF
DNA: TGTGCCAGCAGCTTAGCGGGGGGGAGCTCCTACAATGAGCAGTTCTTC

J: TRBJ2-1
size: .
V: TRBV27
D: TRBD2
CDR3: CASSVLAGGYNEQFF
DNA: TGTGCCAGCAGCGTTCTAGCGGGGGGGTACAATGAGCAGTTCTTC

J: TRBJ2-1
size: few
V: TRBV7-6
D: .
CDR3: CASSYLPGTNNEQFF
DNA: TGTGCCAGCAGCTACTTACCGGGAACAAACAATGAGCAGTTCTTC

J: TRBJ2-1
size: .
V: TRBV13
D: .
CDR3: CASSLGRARTNEQFF
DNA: TGTGCCAGCAGCTTAGGCAGGGCTAGGACGAATGAGCAGTTCTTC

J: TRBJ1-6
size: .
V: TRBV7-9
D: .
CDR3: CASSRSYGTLNSPLHF
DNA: TGTGCCAGCAGCCGATCATACGGGACGCTCAATTCACCCCTCCACTTT

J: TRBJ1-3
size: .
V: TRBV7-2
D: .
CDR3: CASRTREDPDTIYF
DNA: TGTGCCAGCAGAACGCGGGAGGATCCAGACACCATATATTTT

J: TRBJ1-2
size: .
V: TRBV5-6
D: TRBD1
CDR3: CASSPVGRGRGGYGYTF
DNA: TGTGCCAGCAGCCCTGTGGGAAGGGGGCGGGGAGGCTATGGCTACACCTTC

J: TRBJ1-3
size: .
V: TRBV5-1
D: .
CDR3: CASSRRQVRSGNTIYF
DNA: TGCGCCAGCAGCCGCCGACAGGTTAGGTCTGGAAACACCATATATTTT

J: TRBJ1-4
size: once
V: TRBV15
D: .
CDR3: CATSRDGSDGEKLFF
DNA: TGTGCCACCAGCAGAGATGGGTCGGATGGAGAAAAACTGTTTTTT

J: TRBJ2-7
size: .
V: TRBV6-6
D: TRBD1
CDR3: CASSPYGTDLYEQYF
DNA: TGTGCCAGCAGCCCATATGGGACAGACCTCTACGAGCAGTACTTC

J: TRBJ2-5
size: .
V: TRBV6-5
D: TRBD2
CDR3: CASSFISGQATQYF
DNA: TGTGCCAGCAGTTTCATTAGCGGGCAGGCGACCCAGTACTTC

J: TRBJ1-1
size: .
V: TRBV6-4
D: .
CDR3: CASSPDRHTEAFF
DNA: TGTGCCAGCAGCCCTGACCGGCACACTGAAGCTTTCTTT

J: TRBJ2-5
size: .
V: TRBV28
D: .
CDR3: CASHPRPGGTQETQYF
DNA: TGTGCCAGCCATCCTCGACCGGGCGGAACCCAAGAGACCCAGTACTTC

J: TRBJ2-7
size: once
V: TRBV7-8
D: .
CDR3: CASSLGQGGSEQYF
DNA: TGTGCCAGCAGCTTAGGGCAGGGGGGCAGCGAGCAGTACTTC

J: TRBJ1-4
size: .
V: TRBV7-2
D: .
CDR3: CASSFRGSNEKLFF
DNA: TGTGCCAGCAGCTTTCGGGGGTCTAATGAAAAACTGTTTTTT

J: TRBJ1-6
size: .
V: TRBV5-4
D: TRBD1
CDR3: CASSLTGDGNSPLHF
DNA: TGTGCCAGCAGCTTGACAGGGGACGGGAATTCACCCCTCCACTTT

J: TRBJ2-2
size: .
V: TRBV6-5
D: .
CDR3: CASSLLGPNTGELFF
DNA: TGTGCCAGCAGTCTTCTGGGACCAAACACCGGGGAGCTGTTTTTT

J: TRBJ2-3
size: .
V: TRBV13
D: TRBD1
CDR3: CASSVGDRGDTQYF
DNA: TGTGCCAGCAGCGTTGGGGACAGGGGAGATACGCAGTATTTT

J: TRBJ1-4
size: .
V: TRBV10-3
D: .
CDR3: CAISGHPEGEKLFF
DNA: TGTGCCATCAGTGGGCACCCAGAGGGTGAAAAACTGTTTTTT

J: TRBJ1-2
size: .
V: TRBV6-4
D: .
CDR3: CASSVGGPYGYTF
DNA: TGTGCCAGCAGTGTTGGGGGTCCCTATGGCTACACCTTC

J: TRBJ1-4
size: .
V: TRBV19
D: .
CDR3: CASSDRPYNEKLFF
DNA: TGTGCCAGTAGTGACAGGCCCTATAATGAAAAACTGTTTTTT

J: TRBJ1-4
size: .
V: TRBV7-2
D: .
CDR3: CASSLEQGHSLFF
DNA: TGTGCCAGCAGCTTAGAACAAGGTCATAGCCTGTTTTTT

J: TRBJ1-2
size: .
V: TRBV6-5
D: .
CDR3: CASSSTSYGYTF
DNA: TGTGCCAGCAGCTCGACCTCCTATGGCTACACCTTC

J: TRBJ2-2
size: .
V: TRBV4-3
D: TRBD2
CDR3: CASSPSGLAGGPTGELFF
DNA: TGCGCCAGCAGCCCTAGTGGACTAGCGGGGGGGCCCACCGGGGAGCTGTTTTTT

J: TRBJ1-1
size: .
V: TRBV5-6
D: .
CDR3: CASSPADGEAFF
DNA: TGTGCCAGCAGCCCCGCGGACGGGGAAGCTTTCTTT

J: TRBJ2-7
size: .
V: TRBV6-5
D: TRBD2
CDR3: CATLTSGGTYEQYF
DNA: TGTGCCACCTTGACTAGCGGGGGAACCTACGAGCAGTACTTC

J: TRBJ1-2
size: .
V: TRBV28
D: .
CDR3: CASSHQGLKNGYTF
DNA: TGTGCCAGCAGTCATCAGGGGTTGAAAAATGGCTACACCTTC

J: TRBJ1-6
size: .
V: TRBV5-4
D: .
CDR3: CASSVQGGSSYNSPLHF
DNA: TGTGCCAGCAGCGTACAGGGTGGAAGCTCCTATAATTCACCCCTCCACTTT

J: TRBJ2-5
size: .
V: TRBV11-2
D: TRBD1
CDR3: CASSPGTGGRETQYF
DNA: TGTGCCAGCAGCCCGGGGACAGGGGGCAGGGAGACCCAGTACTTC

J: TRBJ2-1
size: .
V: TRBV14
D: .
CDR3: CASSQWDVNNEQFF
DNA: TGTGCCAGCAGCCAATGGGACGTCAACAATGAGCAGTTCTTC

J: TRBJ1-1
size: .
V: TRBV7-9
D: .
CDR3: CASSLVGGGARNTEAFF
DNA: TGTGCCAGCAGCTTAGTGGGAGGGGGGGCACGGAACACTGAAGCTTTCTTT

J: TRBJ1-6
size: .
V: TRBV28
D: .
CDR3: CASSSPGLTYNSPLHF
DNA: TGTGCCAGCAGTTCTCCGGGTCTGACCTATAATTCACCCCTCCACTTT

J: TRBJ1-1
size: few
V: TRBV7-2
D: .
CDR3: CASSLVGKTEAFF
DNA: TGTGCCAGCAGCTTGGTAGGGAAGACTGAAGCTTTCTTT

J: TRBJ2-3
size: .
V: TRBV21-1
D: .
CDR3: CASSNMSRISTDTQYF
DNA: TGTGCCAGCAGCAATATGTCCCGCATAAGCACAGATACGCAGTATTTT

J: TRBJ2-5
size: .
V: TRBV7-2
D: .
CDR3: CASSLGVGTQYF
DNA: TGTGCCAGCAGCTTAGGGGTCGGGACCCAGTACTTC

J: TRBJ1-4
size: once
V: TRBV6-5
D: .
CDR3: CASSYERRGKLFF
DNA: TGTGCCAGCAGTTACGAGAGGAGGGGCAAACTGTTTTTT

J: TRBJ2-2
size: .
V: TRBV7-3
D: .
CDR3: CASSLTNRGSDTGELFF
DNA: TGTGCCAGCAGCTTAACTAATAGGGGGTCGGACACCGGGGAGCTGTTTTTT

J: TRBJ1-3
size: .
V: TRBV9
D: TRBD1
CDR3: CASSVDGTGNSGNTIYF
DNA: TGTGCCAGCAGCGTAGACGGGACAGGGAACTCTGGAAACACCATATATTTT

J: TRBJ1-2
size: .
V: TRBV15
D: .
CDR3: CATSGQLGEGAF
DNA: TGTGCCACCAGCGGCCAACTAGGGGAGGGCGCCTTC

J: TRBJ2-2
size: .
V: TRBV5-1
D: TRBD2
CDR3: CASRASGGANTGELFF
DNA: TGCGCCAGCAGGGCTAGCGGGGGGGCGAACACCGGGGAGCTGTTTTTT

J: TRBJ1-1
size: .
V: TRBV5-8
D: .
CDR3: CASSLVGKTEAFF
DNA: TGTGCCAGCAGCTTGGTAGGGAAGACTGAAGCTTTCTTT